The 32 T cell receptor beta chains below were found in one sample sequenced in a study of CD8 T cells in Susac syndrome. RNA in amounts of roughly 0.45 to 1 ug was reverse transcribed with random hexamers. TCRdb reprocessed the immunoSEQ multiplex PCR reads via MiXCR and lists one record per CDR3 protein. The sample lists 55,000 to 75,000 distinct CDR3 sequences; 85% to 95% were seen once. The material sequenced was CD4+ T cells from PBMCs. These receptors all stem from a human donor with Susac syndrome.

The chain employs TRBV19 and TRBJ2-3, with 8 positions matching TRBD1. Germline-derived CDR1 and CDR2 are LNHDA and SQIVND (reference sequence). V lost 7 bases, J lost 7 bases, and 10 bases stayed unmatched. The CDR3 consists of 14 residues. CDR3 sequence: CASTSGGAGNTQYF. CDR3 coding DNA: TGTGCCAGTACCTCAGGGGGCGCAGGAAATACGCAGTATTTT.

The genes are TRBV2 and TRBJ1-2; no reliable D call. V lost 6 bases and J 6 bases, leaving 5 bases between the germline ends. This CDR3 is built from 10 residues. Germline CDR1 SNHLY, CDR2 FYNNEI. In DNA form, the CDR3 reads TGTGCCAGCAGGGAGGATGGCTACACCTTC. This translates into CASREDGYTF.

V gene TRBV23-1 combines with J gene TRBJ2-4, with D possibly matching TRBD1 (6 bases). TRBV23-1 is filed as an ORF, its function uncertain. Between the trimmed V and J ends, which lost 0 bases and 9 bases, there was a span of 12 bases. The CDR3 runs to 14 residues. In DNA, the CDR3 is TGCGCCAGCAGTCAATCCCCTACAGGGACCATTCAGTACTTC. Encoded protein: CASSQSPTGTIQYF.

V is TRBV4-2 and J is TRBJ2-2; 9 bases agree with TRBD2. The CDR3 runs 17 residues. Trimming removed 1 base from V and 7 bases from J; junction bases left unmatched: 10. The germline CDR1 and CDR2 sequences are LGHNA and YNFKEQ. The CDR3 sequence is CASSQAEAGGTDGELFF. The CDR3 nucleotides are TGTGCCAGCAGCCAAGCTGAGGCGGGGGGGACGGACGGGGAGCTGTTTTTT.

This CDR3 is CASSSGGAGTQYF. The DNA of the CDR3 is TGTGCCAGCTCTAGCGGGGGGGCGGGGACCCAGTACTTC. The chain has TRBV2 and TRBJ2-5, with TRBD2 identical over 12 bases. Germline CDR1 SNHLY, CDR2 FYNNEI. The J segment lost 7 bases and the V segment lost 8 bases, leaving 5 bases of the junction unmatched. There are 13 residues in the CDR3.

J is TRBJ2-3 and V is TRBV4-3; 13 nucleotides agree with TRBD2. V was pared by 6 bases and J by 2 bases, with 8 bases of the junction left unmatched. CDR1 LGHNA and CDR2 YSLEER come from the germline V gene. This CDR3 is built from 17 residues. The CDR3 protein is CASSVGLAGALTDTQYF. The CDR3 DNA follows: TGCGCCAGCAGTGTCGGACTAGCGGGGGCCCTCACAGATACGCAGTATTTT.

V is TRBV11-2 and J is TRBJ2-7; 9 nucleotides agree with TRBD1. The CDR3 extends over 16 amino acids. Germline-derived CDR1 and CDR2 are SGHAT and FQNNGV. The V and J ends lost 5 bases and 5 bases, in that order; junction bases with no gene match: 13. The CDR3, as DNA: TGTGCCAGCAGCCGATTGCCGGGACAGGGCGGCCACGAGCAGTACTTC. Protein: CASSRLPGQGGHEQYF.

The chain recombines TRBV7-9 with TRBJ2-5; D remains ambiguous. Germline V gene lookup returns CDR1 SEHNR and CDR2 FQNEAQ (reference sequence). V shed 1 base and J shed 2 bases, with 8 bases lying between them. The CDR3 is 14 residues long. CDR3 in amino acids: CASSLVGSQETQYF. CDR3 nucleotide sequence: TGTGCCAGCAGCTTAGTGGGCAGTCAAGAGACCCAGTACTTC.

This clonotype was seen just once. The chain is built from TRBV20-1 and TRBJ1-5; 7 bases line up with TRBD1. The CDR3 covers 14 residues. Looked up from germline, CDR1 is DFQATT and CDR2 is SNEGSKA (reference sequence). J lost 3 bases, V lost 1 base, and 3 bases had no gene match. The CDR3 here is CSARVTGPNQPQHF. The CDR3 nucleotides are TGCAGTGCTAGAGTGACAGGGCCCAATCAGCCCCAGCATTTT.

The chain links TRBV7-2 to TRBJ1-2, with TRBD1 identical over 7 bases. CDR3 size: 15 residues. Per the germline V gene, CDR1 is SGHTA and CDR2 is FQGNSA. Trimming at V came to 1 base and at J to 5 bases, leaving 7 bases not matched to a gene. CDR3 residues: CASSLDAGGRYGYTF. DNA for the CDR3: TGTGCCAGCAGCTTAGACGCAGGGGGAAGGTATGGCTACACCTTC.

This chain joins TRBV14 and TRBJ2-3, with 9 bases matching TRBD1. The V gene's germline CDR1 is SGHDN and CDR2 FVKESK. V lost 4 bases, J lost 5 bases, and 10 bases stayed unmatched. The CDR3 is 16 residues long. The CDR3 is CASSPLGTGRKDTQYF. The CDR3 DNA is TGTGCCAGCAGCCCCCTAGGGACAGGGAGGAAAGATACGCAGTATTTT.

This chain links TRBV12-3 or TRBV12-4 with TRBJ1-2, with D unclear. The V and J ends lost 2 bases and 7 bases respectively, with 14 bases between them. CDR3 size: 14 residues. The CDR3 DNA follows: TGTGCCAGCAGTTTATTGCGTTGGGCCGGTGGCTACACCTTC. Its protein product is CASSLLRWAGGYTF.

The rearrangement links TRBV28 to TRBJ1-1, with 7 bases identical to TRBD1. The CDR3 length is 16 residues. Trimming at V came to 6 bases and at J to 1 base, leaving 11 bases not matched to a gene. Germline values: CDR1 MDHEN, CDR2 SYDVKM. The CDR3 DNA reads as TGTGCCAGCAGAAGTCGGGACAGAGGAAGGAACACTGAAGCTTTCTTT. This sequence encodes CASRSRDRGRNTEAFF.

Only one count was recorded for this clonotype. This chain uses TRBV4-1 with TRBJ1-5; D possibly corresponds to TRBD1 (5 bases). V lost 1 base, J lost 3 bases, and 25 bases lay in between. Germline V lookup: CDR1 MGHRA, CDR2 YSYEKL. This CDR3 region has 20 residues. The CDR3 region has the DNA TGCGCCAGCAGCCAAGGGTCGAGTGGGGGGTCAATGTTTAACAATCAGCCCCAGCATTTT. This encodes CASSQGSSGGSMFNNQPQHF.

J is TRBJ2-7 and V is TRBV7-9; D possibly corresponds to TRBD2 (6 bases). This CDR3 has 12 amino acids. From germline, CDR1 is SEHNR and CDR2 FQNEAQ (reference sequence). Trimming pared 5 bases from V and 13 bases from J, leaving 18 bases between. The chain's CDR3 is CASSQEDGRGYF. The CDR3 DNA reads TGTGCCAGCAGCCAGGAGGACGGGCGGGGCTACTTC.

The genes are TRBV7-3 and TRBJ2-4; D tentatively reads TRBD1 or TRBD2 (6 bases each). V shed 2 bases and J shed 8 bases, with 16 bases lying between them. The CDR3 contains 15 residues. The germline gives CDR1 SGHTA, CDR2 FQGTGA. The CDR3 coding sequence is TGTGCCAGCAGCTTATGGGCCGGGGGCGGTGACATTCAGTACTTC. Translating it yields CASSLWAGGGDIQYF. Supplemented by reference TRBV7-3 and TRBJ2-4, the full variable domain reads GAGVSQTPSNKVTEKGKYVELRCDPISGHTALYWYRQSLGQGPEFLIYFQGTGAADDSGLPNDRFFAVRPEGSVSTLKIQRTERGDSAVYLCASSLWAGGGDIQYFGAGTRLSVL.

This chain connects TRBV6-2 or TRBV6-3 to TRBJ1-5; 12 bases line up with TRBD1. Germline V gene sequence: CDR1 MNHEY, CDR2 SVGEGT. J lost 1 base, V lost 6 bases, and 7 bases had no gene match. The CDR3 totals 17 residues. DNA for the CDR3: TGTGCCAGCAGACAGGGGACAGGGGGCTGGAGCAATCAGCCCCAGCATTTT. Amino acids: CASRQGTGGWSNQPQHF.

The chain employs TRBV28 and TRBJ2-5; 8 nucleotides match TRBD1. CDR1 MDHEN and CDR2 SYDVKM come from the germline V gene. The length of the CDR3 is 14 residues. Unmatched junction bases numbered 3, after V lost 2 bases and J lost 4 bases. The CDR3 protein is CASSLPDRGETQYF. The CDR3 DNA is TGTGCCAGCAGTTTACCTGACAGGGGAGAGACCCAGTACTTC.

This clonotype has just one count. In DNA form, the CDR3 reads TGTGCCTGGAGTAAATCCGGCGGCTTTTCCCTCAATGAGCAGTTCTTC. This translates into CAWSKSGGFSLNEQFF. J is TRBJ2-1 and V is TRBV30, with D uncertain. Trimming stripped 2 bases from V and 6 bases from J, with 20 bases between. Germline assignment: CDR1 GTSNPN and CDR2 SVGIG (reference sequence). The CDR3 runs to 16 residues.

The V gene is TRBV5-1, the J gene TRBJ1-2; 7 nucleotides align to TRBD1. The germline V gene has CDR1 SGHRS and CDR2 YFSETQ. The CDR3 is 15 residues long. Unmatched junction bases numbered 10, after V lost 0 bases and J lost 8 bases. CDR3: CASSLVIGQAKGYTF. The CDR3 nucleotides are TGCGCCAGCAGCTTGGTCATTGGACAGGCTAAAGGCTACACCTTC.

This chain connects TRBV19 to TRBJ1-1, with TRBD1 matching 11 bases. Trimming removed 7 bases from V and 3 bases from J; junction bases left unmatched: 7. The germline V gene has CDR1 LNHDA and CDR2 SQIVND (reference sequence). The CDR3 sequence is 15 residues long. The CDR3 is CASTTGTGGYTEAFF. The CDR3 DNA is TGTGCCAGTACCACCGGGACAGGGGGTTACACTGAAGCTTTCTTT.

In DNA form, the CDR3 reads TGTGCCAGCAGCCCCAAGGGCCAGGGAAGCTCCTACGAGCAGTACTTC. Its translation: CASSPKGQGSSYEQYF. The chain employs TRBV5-6 and TRBJ2-7, with a tentative D call TRBD1 (5 bases). This CDR3 region has 16 residues. Trimming took 4 bases from V and 0 from J, leaving 17 bases between them. Germline assignment: CDR1 SGHDT and CDR2 YYEEEE.

The chain carries TRBV2 and TRBJ2-3; 8 bases line up with TRBD2. J was trimmed by 4 bases and V by 3 bases; bases with no gene match: 6. The CDR3 extends over 15 amino acids. Germline V CDR1 and CDR2: SNHLY, FYNNEI. CDR3 sequence reads: CASSDGGGRADTQYF. The CDR3 nucleotides read TGTGCCAGCAGTGATGGCGGGGGGCGAGCAGATACGCAGTATTTT.

The chain combines TRBV29-1 with TRBJ1-2; D uncertain. V was clipped by 4 bases and J by 3 bases, with 12 bases between them. CDR3 size: 13 residues. Germline values: CDR1 SQVTM, CDR2 ANQGSEA. Here the CDR3 reads CSVAGPGDYGYTF. CDR3 DNA: TGCAGCGTTGCTGGACCAGGAGACTATGGCTACACCTTC.

This chain links TRBV15 with TRBJ1-4; 11 bases line up with TRBD1. V was pared by 3 bases and J by 7 bases, with 4 bases of the junction left unmatched. This CDR3 is built from 15 residues. From germline, CDR1 is LNHNV and CDR2 YYDKDF (reference sequence). CDR3 DNA sequence: TGTGCCACCAGCAGCCGCGGGACAGGGGGTGAAAAACTGTTTTTT. This gives the protein CATSSRGTGGEKLFF.

This chain links TRBV10-3 with TRBJ1-2, with D possibly TRBD1 on 5 matching bases. V lost 0 bases and J 8 bases, leaving 22 bases between the germline ends. The CDR3 extends over 17 amino acids. The germline V gene has CDR1 ENHRY and CDR2 SYGVKD. The CDR3 DNA is TGTGCCATCAGTGAGTCGAAGGGGTTTGACTCTCCGGGCGGCTACACCTTC. Its protein product is CAISESKGFDSPGGYTF.

This clonotype was observed once. The chain recombines TRBV28 with TRBJ2-1, with 8 bases fitting TRBD2. V was clipped by 3 bases and J by 15 bases; unmatched bases: 10. Germline V gene lookup returns CDR1 MDHEN and CDR2 SYDVKM. This CDR3 region has 13 residues. CDR3 nucleotide sequence: TGTGCCAGCAGTTTGGGGCGGGGGGCCAGACGGTTCTTC. Protein product: CASSLGRGARRFF.

This chain connects TRBV18 to TRBJ2-2; D gene unclear. Trimming stripped 3 bases from V and 2 bases from J, with 13 bases between. This CDR3 contains 16 residues. Germline V gene lookup returns CDR1 KGHSH and CDR2 LQKENI. The CDR3: CASSPRSGQNTGELFF. In DNA form, the CDR3 reads TGTGCCAGCTCACCGAGATCCGGGCAAAACACCGGGGAGCTGTTTTTT. Looking up the rest from reference TRBV18 and TRBJ2-2 gives the full variable domain: NAGVMQNPRHLVRRRGQEARLRCSPMKGHSHVYWYRQLPEEGLKFMVYLQKENIIDESGMPKERFSAEFPKEGPSILRIQQVVRGDSAAYFCASSPRSGQNTGELFFGEGSRLTVL.

The rearrangement links TRBV20-1 to TRBJ1-3; D may be TRBD1 (6 bases). This CDR3 is 15 amino acids long. V was shortened by 5 bases and J by 4 bases, with 18 bases between the two germline ends. Germline CDR1 DFQATT, CDR2 SNEGSKA (reference sequence). CDR3 DNA sequence: TGCAGTGCTCCTCTACAGGGTAACCCGGGAAACACCATATATTTT. Translation: CSAPLQGNPGNTIYF.

The CDR3: CASSARGGGADEQFF. CDR3 DNA: TGTGCCAGCAGCGCCCGGGGCGGGGGGGCCGATGAGCAGTTCTTC. This chain connects TRBV11-1 to TRBJ2-1, with 9 bases that match TRBD2. CDR3 length equals 15 residues. Germline loops: CDR1 SGHAT, CDR2 FQDESV (reference sequence). V shed 5 bases, J shed 8 bases, and the junction held 10 bases outside the gene matches.

The V call is TRBV28, the J call TRBJ1-2; no definite D call. The germline CDR1 and CDR2 sequences are MDHEN and SYDVKM. CDR3 length equals 12 residues. Trimming cost V 9 bases and J 2 bases, with 10 bases left between them. CDR3 loop: CASSGLNYGYTF. Written as DNA, the CDR3 is TGTGCCAGTTCGGGCCTCAACTATGGCTACACCTTC.

CDR3 residues: CASSWGLHYEQYF. The CDR3 DNA reads TGTGCCAGCAGTTGGGGACTCCACTACGAGCAGTACTTC. The V call is TRBV6-5, the J call TRBJ2-7, with a possible D match to TRBD2 (6 bases). This CDR3 region has 13 residues. Trimming removed 4 bases at V and 3 bases at J, with 10 bases between. CDR1 and CDR2 (germline): MNHEY, SVGAGI.